Detailed here is one T cell receptor (beta chain). This clone appeared once. Its cognate antigen has yet to be identified. No qualities accompany the bases; no much larger clone lies one base away. The trial excluded patients who had a history of autoimmune disease or were on systemic immunosuppression. Peripheral blood for TCR sequencing was drawn from every dose cohort at baseline, at cycle 4 day 1 and at cycle 7 day 1. Samples came from an open-label, multicenter, first-in-human phase I dose-escalation trial of ivuxolimab. Adults with locally advanced or metastatic head and neck squamous cell, hepatocellular, melanoma or renal cell carcinoma were enrolled in the trial. Before TCR sequencing, CD4+ T cells and CD8+ T cells were sorted from peripheral blood as separate populations. This specimen belongs to a study of OX40 agonist ivuxolimab in advanced cancers. Background on the whole study: Ivuxolimab, which targeted the costimulatory receptor OX40 (CD134), was an agonistic, fully human IgG2 monoclonal antibody. Partial responses occurred in three dose-escalation patients: two with cutaneous melanoma and one with hepatocellular carcinoma. Peripheral TCRbeta sequencing aimed to test whether ivuxolimab altered TCR sequence diversity and caused clonal T-cell expansion. Of the roughly 51 patients in dose escalation, about 20 had hepatocellular carcinoma, roughly 15 had melanoma, 9 had renal cell carcinoma and 9 had head and neck cancer. A male proportion of around 83% and a mean age of roughly 58 years, ranging from 23 to 79, were recorded for the dose-escalation cohort. The monotherapy dose-escalation portion (N ≈ 55 patients) of the phase I ivuxolimab trial is reported in the paper. Intravenous ivuxolimab was administered to patients every 2 weeks at six dose levels: 0.01, 0.1, 0.3, 1.5, 3 and 10 mg/kg. Prior anti-PD-1, anti-PD-L1 or anti-CTLA-4 therapy was permitted, and about two fifths of dose-escalation patients had received checkpoint inhibitors.

The paper's findings and limits, for the study overall: In partial responders in the 0.1-3.0 mg/kg groups, normalized peripheral clonal expansion was found to be among the lowest, especially among CD8+ T cells. At doses of 0.1 to 3.0 mg/kg, clonal expansion of both CD4+ and CD8+ blood T cells was observed from baseline to week 6. Low levels of normalized T-cell clonal expansion were also shown by some nonresponding patients. Antigen specificity was not determined for the clonally expanded peripheral T cells. After ivuxolimab, more expanded clones were found on average in CD8+ T cells than in CD4+ T cells.

Genomic DNA was isolated from the sorted cells so that the TCRbeta CDR3 region could be sequenced. TCRbeta CDR3 regions were sequenced using the immunoSEQ Assay. The clones in this table, taken by TCRdb from immuneACCESS, are in-frame only. Not every clone is retained; where verified, under half of the shortfall comes from an unresolved V gene, and the cause of the rest is unknown. A total of 40,000 to 50,000 clones appear in this sample, roughly 90% of them only once. The ten top clones hold around 10% of the sample. Germline trimming amounts to 5 bases on V and 3 bases on J, with 12 as the count of junction bases outside the gene matches. Spanning cysteine to phenylalanine, the CDR3 consists of 16 amino acids. The CDR3 DNA has 48 bases and is translated from base 1. CDR1 SGHVS and CDR2 FNYEAQ were looked up in the germline V gene.

Source: CD4+ or CD8+ T cells sorted from blood, taken in a trial of the OX40 agonist ivuxolimab. This sequence was found in an adult with an advanced solid tumor such as melanoma, head and neck, liver or kidney cancer. The rearranged chain carries TRBV7-6 and TRBJ2-7; 8 junctional bases match TRBD1. The CDR3 reads as follows: CASSSPGTGGNYEQYF. The sequenced DNA is TGTGCCAGCAGCAGCCCCGGGACAGGCGGAAACTACGAGCAGTACTTC.